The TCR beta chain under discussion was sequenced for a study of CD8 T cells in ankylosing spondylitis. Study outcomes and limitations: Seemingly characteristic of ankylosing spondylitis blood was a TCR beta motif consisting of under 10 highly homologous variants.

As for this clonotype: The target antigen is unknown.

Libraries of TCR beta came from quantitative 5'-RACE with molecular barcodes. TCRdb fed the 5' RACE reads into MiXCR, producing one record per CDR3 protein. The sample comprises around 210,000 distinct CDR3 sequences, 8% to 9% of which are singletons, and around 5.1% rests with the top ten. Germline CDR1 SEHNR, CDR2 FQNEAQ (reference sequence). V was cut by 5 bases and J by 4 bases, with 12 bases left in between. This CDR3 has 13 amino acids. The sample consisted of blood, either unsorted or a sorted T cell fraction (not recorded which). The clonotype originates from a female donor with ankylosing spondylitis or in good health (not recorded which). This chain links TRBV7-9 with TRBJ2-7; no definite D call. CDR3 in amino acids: CASSPQVKYEQYF. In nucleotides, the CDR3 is TGTGCCAGCAGCCCCCAGGTTAAATACGAGCAGTACTTC.